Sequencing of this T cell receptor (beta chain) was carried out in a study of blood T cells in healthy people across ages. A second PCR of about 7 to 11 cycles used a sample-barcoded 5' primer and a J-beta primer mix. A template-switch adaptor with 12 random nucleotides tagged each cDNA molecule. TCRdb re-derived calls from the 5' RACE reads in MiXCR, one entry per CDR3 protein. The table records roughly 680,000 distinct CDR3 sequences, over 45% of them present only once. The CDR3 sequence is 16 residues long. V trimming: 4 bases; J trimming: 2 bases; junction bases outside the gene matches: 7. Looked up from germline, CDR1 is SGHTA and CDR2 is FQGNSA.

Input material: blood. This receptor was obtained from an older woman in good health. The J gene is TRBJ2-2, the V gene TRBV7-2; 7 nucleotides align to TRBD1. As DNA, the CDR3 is TGTGCCAGCAGCTCCTTTGGGACAGCAAACACCGGGGAGCTGTTTTTT. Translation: CASSSFGTANTGELFF.